Shown below are 29 T cell receptor beta chains from a single sample sequenced in a study of blood T cell repertoires in COVID-19. Method: immunoSEQ multiplex PCR; TCRdb's copy keeps in-frame clones and lacks some. The sample includes approximately 120,000 clones, less than 90% of them seen just once. The specimen sequenced was peripheral blood. The receptors originated from a woman aged 60-70 years with acute or convalescent COVID-19.

With regard to this clone: The sample contains more than one DNA sequence encoding this CDR3. This sequence joins TRBV9 and TRBJ2-2; 8 bases match TRBD1. V was pared by 1 base and J by 6 bases, with 2 bases of the junction left unmatched. The V gene's germline CDR1 is SGDLS and CDR2 YYNGEE. The CDR3 extends over 14 amino acids. The CDR3 spells CASSVNRGAGELFF. CDR3 sequence (DNA): TGTGCCAGCAGCGTAAACAGGGGGGCCGGGGAGCTGTTTTTT.

This rearrangement joins TRBV5-4 to TRBJ1-4, with 8 bases fitting TRBD1. Per germline, CDR1 SGHNT and CDR2 YYREEE (reference sequence). The V and J ends lost 4 bases and 0 bases, in that order; junction bases with no gene match: 5. This CDR3 region has 16 residues. CDR3 in amino acids: CASSQHRGSTNEKLFF. The CDR3 DNA reads as TGTGCCAGCAGCCAGCACAGGGGGTCAACTAATGAAAAACTGTTTTTT.

This sequence joins TRBV9 and TRBJ2-2; possible D gene TRBD1, 6 bases. Trimming took off 4 bases at V and 1 base at J, with 8 bases between the two ends. CDR1 and CDR2 (germline): SGDLS, YYNGEE. The CDR3 totals 14 residues. The CDR3 DNA reads as TGTGCCAGCAGCAAGGGGGAGAACACCGGGGAGCTGTTTTTT. It is translated as CASSKGENTGELFF.

V and J are TRBV6-2 or TRBV6-3 and TRBJ2-1, with 8 bases matching TRBD2. CDR3 size: 15 residues. The V and J ends lost 3 bases and 5 bases, in that order; junction bases with no gene match: 6. Germline loops: CDR1 MNHEY, CDR2 SVGEGT. CDR3 nucleotide sequence: TGTGCCAGCAGTTATAGGCGGGGGGCCGACAATGAGCAGTTCTTC. Residues: CASSYRRGADNEQFF.

This chain uses TRBV11-3 with TRBJ2-1, with D possibly TRBD1 on 5 matching bases. Trimming left V 4 bases short and J 10 bases short, with 17 bases between. The germline V gene has CDR1 SGHNT and CDR2 YENEEA. The CDR3 runs 14 residues. Here the CDR3 DNA reads TGTGCCAGCAGCTCGAACACCGGTCAGGGCGAGCAGTTCTTC. Its translation is CASSSNTGQGEQFF.

This clone was seen only once. The CDR3, as DNA: TGTGCCAGCAGCCTGCTTGGCGGGGCGTCCTACAATGAGCAGTTCTTC. Translating it yields CASSLLGGASYNEQFF. The rearrangement links TRBV5-6 to TRBJ2-1; D possibly corresponds to TRBD2 (6 bases). The CDR3 is 16 amino acids. CDR1 and CDR2 (germline): SGHDT, YYEEEE. Trimming pared 4 bases from V and 1 base from J, leaving 15 bases between. The full variable domain, rest sourced from reference TRBV5-6 and TRBJ2-1, is DAGVTQSPTHLIKTRGQQVTLRCSPKSGHDTVSWYQQALGQGPQFIFQYYEEEERQRGNFPDRFSGHQFPNYSSELNVNALLLGDSALYLCASSLLGGASYNEQFFGPGTRLTVL.

In this sample, this clone turned up many times. The chain recombines TRBV28 with TRBJ1-5; the D is unclear. Trimming removed 5 bases from V and 0 bases from J, with 11 bases in between. The CDR3 consists of 15 residues. Germline V gene lookup returns CDR1 MDHEN and CDR2 SYDVKM. CDR3 in amino acids: CASSMGGNSNQPQHF. Written as DNA, the CDR3 is TGTGCCAGCAGTATGGGCGGGAATAGCAATCAGCCCCAGCATTTT.

The chain joins TRBV5-1 to TRBJ2-7, with TRBD1 matching over 7 bases. Germline assignment: CDR1 SGHRS and CDR2 YFSETQ. J was trimmed by 5 bases and V by 2 bases; bases with no gene match: 7. This CDR3 comprises 14 residues. CDR3 DNA: TGCGCCAGCAGCTTAAACAGGGGTCGGAACGAGCAGTACTTC. Translation: CASSLNRGRNEQYF.

This clone was observed a single time. The rearrangement links TRBV5-6 to TRBJ2-2; 9 bases fit TRBD1. CDR1 and CDR2 (germline): SGHDT, YYEEEE. The CDR3 covers 15 residues. Trimming at V came to 4 bases and at J to 7 bases, leaving 8 bases not matched to a gene. CDR3 nucleotides: TGTGCCAGCAGCCCGGGGGGACAGGGCAACGGGGAGCTGTTTTTT. Protein: CASSPGGQGNGELFF. Full variable domain (outside the CDR3, taken from reference TRBV5-6 and TRBJ2-2): DAGVTQSPTHLIKTRGQQVTLRCSPKSGHDTVSWYQQALGQGPQFIFQYYEEEERQRGNFPDRFSGHQFPNYSSELNVNALLLGDSALYLCASSPGGQGNGELFFGEGSRLTVL.

This chain links TRBV5-4 with TRBJ1-2; D gene unclear. V was pared by 3 bases and J by 4 bases, with 7 bases between. Germline CDR1 is SGHNT and CDR2 is YYREEE (reference sequence). The CDR3 has 12 residues. CDR3 bases: TGTGCCAGCAGCTCCGAGGCCTATGGCTACACCTTC. This sequence encodes CASSSEAYGYTF.

The chain joins TRBV18 to TRBJ2-2; 9 positions match TRBD2. Looked up from germline, CDR1 is KGHSH and CDR2 is LQKENI. CDR3 length: 16 amino acids. The J segment lost 5 bases and the V segment lost 3 bases, leaving 7 bases of the junction unmatched. CDR3 sequence reads: CASSPMRGGRTGELFF. The CDR3 DNA follows: TGTGCCAGCTCACCGATGCGGGGGGGCAGGACCGGGGAGCTGTTTTTT.

This clone was seen only once. The chain uses TRBV28 and TRBJ2-3; D unresolved. CDR3 size: 12 residues. Trimming removed 4 bases at V and 6 bases at J, with 8 bases between. The germline gives CDR1 MDHEN, CDR2 SYDVKM. Here the CDR3 reads CASSSQLDTQYF. The CDR3 DNA follows: TGTGCCAGCAGTTCACAGCTGGATACGCAGTATTTT.

The V gene is TRBV5-1, the J gene TRBJ1-2, with D perhaps TRBD1 (6 bases). In germline, CDR1 is SGHRS, CDR2 YFSETQ. The CDR3 runs 13 residues. Trimming shortened V by 4 bases and J by 3 bases, and 10 bases separated the two germline ends. The CDR3 region is CASSTRTDYGYTF. CDR3 bases: TGCGCCAGCAGCACACGGACAGACTATGGCTACACCTTC.

This chain's CDR3 is CASRFTGELFF. CDR3 nucleotides: TGTGCCAGCCGGTTCACCGGGGAGCTGTTTTTT. The chain carries TRBV19 and TRBJ2-2; D gene uncertain. CDR3 length equals 11 residues. CDR1 LNHDA and CDR2 SQIVND come from the germline V gene (reference sequence). The V end was cut by 9 bases, the J end by 4 bases, with 6 bases between. The variable domain in full, with the rest retrieved from reference TRBV19 and TRBJ2-2, is DGGITQSPKYLFRKEGQNVTLSCEQNLNHDAMYWYRQDPGQGLRLIYYSQIVNDFQKGDIAEGYSVSREKKESFPLTVTSAQKNPTAFYLCASRFTGELFFGEGSRLTVL.

The chain has TRBV28 and TRBJ2-2; D is uncertain. The CDR3 is made up of 13 amino acids. Trimming stripped 6 bases from V and 5 bases from J, with 10 bases between. The germline CDR1 and CDR2 sequences are MDHEN and SYDVKM. This chain's CDR3 is CASRKEQTGELFF. CDR3 sequence (DNA): TGTGCCAGCAGGAAAGAGCAAACCGGGGAGCTGTTTTTT. The whole variable domain, filled in from reference TRBV28 and TRBJ2-2, reads DVKVTQSSRYLVKRTGEKVFLECVQDMDHENMFWYRQDPGLGLRLIYFSYDVKMKEKGDIPEGYSVSREKKERFSLILESASTNQTSMYLCASRKEQTGELFFGEGSRLTVL.

The V gene is TRBV11-1, the J gene TRBJ2-7; the match to TRBD1 covers 11 bases. CDR3 length: 15 amino acids. V gave up 5 bases and J gave up 6 bases; unmatched junction bases: 9. CDR1 and CDR2 (germline): SGHAT, FQDESV (reference sequence). The CDR3 region is CASSIQDRGLLEQYF. The CDR3 DNA reads TGTGCCAGCAGCATACAGGACAGGGGGCTGCTCGAGCAGTACTTC.

In the case of this clone: A read error may account for a junction end that differs from germline. The chain has TRBV19 and TRBJ1-1; a weak D match, TRBD1 (5 bases). This CDR3 has 14 residues. Germline V lookup: CDR1 LNHDA, CDR2 SQIVND (reference sequence). The CDR3 DNA follows: TGTGCCAGCAGTATAGATCGGGCAGGGACTGAAGCTTTCTTT. Translating it yields CASSIDRAGTEAFF.

The chain recombines TRBV4-3 with TRBJ2-1, with TRBD2 identical over 14 bases. This CDR3 has 16 amino acids. V was pared by 1 base and J by 8 bases, with 4 bases of the junction left unmatched. CDR1 is LGHNA, CDR2 YSLEER, per germline. Here the CDR3 reads CASSQARTSGRYEQFF. The CDR3 DNA reads as TGCGCCAGCAGCCAAGCCAGGACTAGCGGGAGGTATGAGCAGTTCTTC.

This rearrangement joins TRBV6-2 or TRBV6-3 to TRBJ2-5; 10 bases are shared with TRBD1. Germline trimming cut 5 bases from V and 5 bases from J; bases unmatched to any gene: 8. CDR1 is MNHEY, CDR2 SVGEGT, per germline. The CDR3 spans 15 residues. The chain's CDR3 is CASSPRDRGPETQYF. CDR3 sequence (DNA): TGTGCCAGCAGTCCCAGGGACAGGGGACCGGAGACCCAGTACTTC.

The sample holds a few counts of this clone. CDR3 DNA: TGTGCCATCAGCGCCCGACTAGGGGAATTACGGGAGCAGTACTTC. This gives the protein CAISARLGELREQYF. The chain employs TRBV10-3 and TRBJ2-7; possible D gene TRBD2, 6 bases. The CDR3 is 15 residues long. CDR1 and CDR2 (germline): ENHRY, SYGVKD. Trimming stripped 6 bases from V and 7 bases from J, with 22 bases between.

The rearrangement joins TRBV6-5 to TRBJ2-7; 10 bases are a match to TRBD1. The CDR3 runs to 14 residues. Trimming cost V 8 bases and J 4 bases; bases outside gene matches: 8. The germline CDR1 and CDR2 sequences are MNHEY and SVGAGI. The CDR3 protein is CASFWGQGTYEQYF. The CDR3 DNA follows: TGTGCCAGCTTTTGGGGACAGGGGACTTACGAGCAGTACTTC.

V and J are TRBV19 and TRBJ2-7; TRBD2 agrees at 7 bases. Losses at the gene ends were 3 bases for V and 3 bases for J; bases not matched to a gene: 5. In germline, CDR1 is LNHDA, CDR2 SQIVND (reference sequence). The CDR3 contains 14 residues. The CDR3, as DNA: TGTGCCAGTAGTATTGTCGGACTAGTCTACGAGCAGTACTTC. Translation: CASSIVGLVYEQYF.

The chain couples TRBV6-5 to TRBJ1-3, with D tentatively TRBD1 (6 bases). The CDR3 runs 13 residues. Per germline, CDR1 MNHEY and CDR2 SVGAGI. V lost 2 bases, J lost 4 bases, and 6 bases lay in between. The CDR3, as DNA: TGTGCCAGCAGTTACGGGACAGGAAACACCATATATTTT. It yields the protein CASSYGTGNTIYF.

The CDR3 sequence is CSASQTGGYNEQFF. CDR3 DNA sequence: TGCAGTGCTAGTCAGACGGGGGGATACAATGAGCAGTTCTTC. The rearrangement uses TRBV20-1 and TRBJ2-1, with 7 bases lining up with TRBD2. The CDR3 spans 14 residues. Germline loops: CDR1 DFQATT, CDR2 SNEGSKA (reference sequence). Losses at the gene ends were 3 bases for V and 4 bases for J; bases not matched to a gene: 6.

The chain links TRBV30 to TRBJ1-3; the D gene is possibly TRBD1 (5 bases). The germline V gene has CDR1 GTSNPN and CDR2 SVGIG (reference sequence). The CDR3 spans 15 residues. Trimming took 0 bases from V and 8 from J, leaving 17 bases between them. The CDR3 protein is CAWSVGQTDIDTIYF. DNA of the CDR3: TGTGCCTGGAGTGTTGGACAAACAGATATAGACACCATATATTTT.

Points on this clone: The same CDR3 arises from other DNA sequences in this sample as well. The rearrangement uses TRBV28 and TRBJ1-1, with D possibly TRBD1 on 5 matching bases. This CDR3 has 14 amino acids. Deletions cut 3 bases from V and 2 bases from J, with 10 bases between. The germline V gene has CDR1 MDHEN and CDR2 SYDVKM. CDR3 sequence reads: CASSLQGSNTEAFF. The CDR3 DNA is TGTGCCAGCAGTTTGCAGGGATCTAACACTGAAGCTTTCTTT.

The CDR3 protein is CASSSRQGSGYTF. CDR3 nucleotides: TGTGCCAGCAGTTCGAGACAAGGAAGTGGCTACACCTTC. V is TRBV28 and J is TRBJ1-2; D unresolved. The V and J ends lost 4 bases and 7 bases respectively, with 13 bases between them. The germline gives CDR1 MDHEN, CDR2 SYDVKM. This CDR3 has 13 amino acids.

V gene TRBV9 combines with J gene TRBJ2-7; maybe TRBD1 (5 bases). The CDR3 sequence is 11 residues long. V gave up 7 bases and J gave up 4 bases, with 9 bases separating them. Germline CDR1 reads SGDLS; CDR2 reads YYNGEE. The CDR3 is CASGAGYEQYF. The DNA for the CDR3 is TGTGCCAGCGGGGCCGGATACGAGCAGTACTTC.

This chain uses TRBV28 with TRBJ1-5, with TRBD1 matching over 8 bases. V shed 2 bases and J 9 bases; nucleotides not matched to a gene: 9. The CDR3 totals 15 residues. The germline V gene has CDR1 MDHEN and CDR2 SYDVKM. The CDR3 bases are TGTGCCAGCAGTTTACCCGGACAGGGAGCGCGGCCCCAGCATTTT. Residues: CASSLPGQGARPQHF.